These 25 T cell receptor beta chains came from one sample sequenced in a study of blood T cell repertoires in COVID-19. Generated by immunoSEQ multiplex PCR, the TCRdb table keeps only in-frame clones and is missing some. The sample lists about 59,000 clones, around 91% seen once, with 6.5% to 9.5% in the top ten. The sequenced sample consisted of peripheral blood. These receptors all stem from a human donor in a cohort sampled during active COVID-19.

This chain uses TRBV7-2 with TRBJ1-6; D not resolved. The V end was cut by 1 base, the J end by 7 bases, with 11 bases between. Looked up from germline, CDR1 is SGHTA and CDR2 is FQGNSA. The CDR3 is 15 amino acids. CDR3 protein: CASSLGEGRNSPLHF. CDR3 bases: TGTGCCAGCAGCTTAGGGGAGGGTAGAAATTCACCCCTCCACTTT. Looking up the rest from reference TRBV7-2 and TRBJ1-6 gives the full variable domain: GAGVSQSPSNKVTEKGKDVELRCDPISGHTALYWYRQSLGQGLEFLIYFQGNSAPDKSGLPSDRFSAERTGGSVSTLTIQRTQQEDSAVYLCASSLGEGRNSPLHFGNGTRLTVT.

This clone was observed once. The V and J genes are TRBV3-1 (or the pseudogene TRBV3-2) and TRBJ1-2; the match to TRBD1 covers 9 bases. Losses at the gene ends were 3 bases for V and 2 bases for J; bases not matched to a gene: 4. Germline V gene lookup returns CDR1 LGHDT and CDR2 YNNKEL (reference sequence). The CDR3 extends over 15 amino acids. The CDR3 reads CASSHLGTGNYGYTF. CDR3 DNA: TGTGCCAGCAGCCATCTTGGGACAGGGAACTATGGCTACACCTTC.

This clone was recorded only once. This rearrangement joins TRBV19 to TRBJ1-2, with D perhaps TRBD1 (6 bases). Germline CDR1 and CDR2: LNHDA and SQIVND (reference sequence). CDR3 size: 12 residues. Trimming removed 5 bases from V and 8 bases from J, with 12 bases in between. The CDR3: CASSWAGEGYTF. CDR3 DNA sequence: TGTGCCAGTAGTTGGGCAGGGGAAGGCTACACCTTC.

This rearrangement joins TRBV18 to TRBJ2-5; a possible D gene is TRBD2 (5 bases). Trimming took 0 bases from V and 5 from J, leaving 13 bases between them. The CDR3 has 15 residues. CDR1 is KGHSH and CDR2 is LQKENI in the germline V gene. CDR3 sequence reads: CASSPPTGVGETQYF. Here the CDR3 DNA reads TGTGCCAGCTCACCACCAACCGGGGTGGGGGAGACCCAGTACTTC.

This rearrangement joins TRBV3-1 (or the pseudogene TRBV3-2) to TRBJ2-3, with a tentative D call TRBD2 (6 bases). Trimming took off 4 bases at V and 2 bases at J, with 13 bases between the two ends. CDR1 and CDR2 from the germline V gene are LGHDT and YNNKEL (reference sequence). The CDR3 is 15 amino acids. The CDR3 DNA sequence: TGTGCCAGCAGCCCCGGGACTCCACCCACAGATACGCAGTATTTT. Translating it yields CASSPGTPPTDTQYF.

This clone has a single count. The chain has TRBV15 and TRBJ1-2; D gene ambiguous. The CDR3 covers 15 residues. The V and J ends lost 1 base and 2 bases respectively, with 11 bases between them. Germline lookup yields CDR1 LNHNV and CDR2 YYDKDF (reference sequence). CDR3 sequence: CATSRGRTGNYGYTF. In DNA form, the CDR3 reads TGTGCCACCAGCAGAGGAAGGACGGGGAACTATGGCTACACCTTC. The full variable domain, completed using reference TRBV15 and TRBJ1-2, is DAMVIQNPRYQVTQFGKPVTLSCSQTLNHNVMYWYQQKSSQAPKLLFHYYDKDFNNEADTPDNFQSRRPNTSFCFLDIRSPGLGDTAMYLCATSRGRTGNYGYTFGSGTRLTVV.

This chain connects TRBV19 to TRBJ2-6, with D unclear. The CDR3 contains 14 residues. Germline V CDR1 and CDR2: LNHDA, SQIVND (reference sequence). Between the trimmed V and J ends, which lost 4 bases and 0 bases, there was a span of 4 bases. The CDR3 spells CASSRPSGANVLTF. The DNA for the CDR3 is TGTGCCAGTAGTAGGCCCTCTGGGGCCAACGTCCTGACTTTC.

The chain links TRBV5-8 to TRBJ2-3; 7 positions agree with TRBD2. The CDR3 contains 17 residues. Looked up from germline, CDR1 is SGHTS and CDR2 is YDEGEE. With 4 bases clipped from V and 4 bases from J, the junction kept 15 bases outside the gene matches. This chain's CDR3 is CASSRGAGGLLADTQYF. CDR3 DNA sequence: TGTGCCAGCAGCCGGGGTGCCGGGGGGTTGCTCGCAGATACGCAGTATTTT.

The J gene is TRBJ1-5, the V gene TRBV19; a possible D gene is TRBD1 (5 bases). The V end was cut by 1 base, the J end by 1 base, with 11 bases between. The germline V gene has CDR1 LNHDA and CDR2 SQIVND (reference sequence). The CDR3 covers 16 residues. In DNA form, the CDR3 reads TGTGCCAGTAGTATAGTAGCGGCAGGGAGCAATCAGCCCCAGCATTTT. This codes for CASSIVAAGSNQPQHF.

The rearrangement links TRBV28 to TRBJ2-1, with D perhaps matching TRBD1 (6 bases). The CDR3 runs 16 residues. V lost 2 bases, J lost 3 bases, and 14 bases lay in between. Germline V gives CDR1 MDHEN, CDR2 SYDVKM. The CDR3 DNA reads TGTGCCAGCAGTTTACAGGCAGGGGAAGGCTACAATGAGCAGTTCTTC. Protein sequence: CASSLQAGEGYNEQFF.

This chain joins TRBV6-5 and TRBJ1-1; D is undetermined. The CDR3 is 14 residues long. Germline V CDR1 and CDR2: MNHEY, SVGAGI. The V and J ends lost 5 bases and 4 bases respectively, with 14 bases between them. The CDR3 sequence is CASSRRVLFTEAFF. The CDR3 coding sequence is TGTGCCAGCAGTCGGAGGGTTTTATTCACTGAAGCTTTCTTT.

The rearrangement uses TRBV6-5 and TRBJ2-7; TRBD2 matches 9 bases. The ends lost 10 bases at V and 0 bases at J; junction bases unmatched: 10. The CDR3 runs 15 residues. From germline, CDR1 is MNHEY and CDR2 SVGAGI. The CDR3 DNA sequence: TGTGCCACAAGCTCCGGACTAGCGACCTCCTACGAGCAGTACTTC. Translating gives CATSSGLATSYEQYF.

V usage is TRBV4-1 and J usage is TRBJ1-6; TRBD1 matches at 10 bases. In germline, CDR1 is MGHRA, CDR2 YSYEKL. The CDR3 consists of 17 residues. Losses at the gene ends were 0 bases for V and 6 bases for J; bases not matched to a gene: 5. As DNA, the CDR3 is TGCGCCAGCAGCCAAGAGTGGGGACAGGGGTTTAATTCACCCCTCCACTTT. Its translation is CASSQEWGQGFNSPLHF.

This chain links TRBV7-9 with TRBJ2-3; 9 bases are shared with TRBD1. CDR3 length: 14 residues. Trimming at V came to 8 bases and at J to 1 base, leaving 4 bases not matched to a gene. Per the germline V gene, CDR1 is SEHNR and CDR2 is FQNEAQ (reference sequence). CDR3 loop: CASGDRGGTDTQYF. Here the CDR3 DNA reads TGTGCCAGCGGTGACAGGGGGGGCACAGATACGCAGTATTTT.

The chain employs TRBV3-1 (or the pseudogene TRBV3-2) and TRBJ2-1, with 11 nucleotides matching TRBD2. V was clipped by 0 bases and J by 3 bases; unmatched bases: 7. The germline V gene has CDR1 LGHDT and CDR2 YNNKEL (reference sequence). The CDR3 loop spans 18 amino acids. CDR3 in amino acids: CASSQEAGLAGLYNEQFF. The CDR3 DNA follows: TGTGCCAGCAGCCAAGAGGCTGGACTAGCGGGCCTCTACAATGAGCAGTTCTTC.

This chain uses TRBV11-2 with TRBJ1-2; the D gene is possibly TRBD1 (5 bases). The CDR3 sequence is 17 residues long. Looked up from germline, CDR1 is SGHAT and CDR2 is FQNNGV. V lost 2 bases, J lost 6 bases, and 22 bases lay in between. The CDR3 spells CASSLNPSDSKGDGYTF. The CDR3 DNA reads as TGTGCCAGCAGCTTAAATCCCTCCGACAGCAAAGGGGATGGCTACACCTTC.

J is TRBJ2-7 and V is TRBV3-1 (or the pseudogene TRBV3-2); D is unclear. Germline V gene data show CDR1 as LGHDT and CDR2 as YNNKEL (reference sequence). V was pared by 4 bases and J by 6 bases, with 19 bases between. This CDR3 has 15 amino acids. CDR3 bases: TGTGCCAGCAGCCCCCCCAACTTTGTATCTTTCGAGCAGTACTTC. This gives the protein CASSPPNFVSFEQYF.

CDR3 sequence reads: CASSLTAGPRSGNTIYF. CDR3 nucleotides: TGTGCCAGCAGCCTTACCGCGGGGCCGCGCTCTGGAAACACCATATATTTT. The chain is built from TRBV5-5 and TRBJ1-3; D perhaps matches TRBD1 (5 bases). The CDR3 runs to 17 residues. Germline CDR1 and CDR2: SGHKS and YYEKEE (reference sequence). The V end was cut by 4 bases, the J end by 0 bases, with 17 bases between.

This sequence joins TRBV2 and TRBJ2-7, with a possible D match to TRBD2 (5 bases). The CDR3 spans 14 residues. V lost 6 bases, J lost 1 base, and 13 bases lay in between. Germline assignment: CDR1 SNHLY and CDR2 FYNNEI. The CDR3 here is CASSKSGTSYEQYF. In nucleotides, the CDR3 is TGTGCCAGCAGCAAAAGCGGAACGTCCTACGAGCAGTACTTC.

This rearrangement joins TRBV2 to TRBJ2-3; 8 bases map to TRBD1. This CDR3 spans 14 amino acids. V lost 6 bases and J lost 6; bases outside the gene matches: 8. The germline CDR1 and CDR2 sequences are SNHLY and FYNNEI. CDR3: CASRRTGPTDTQYF. The DNA of the CDR3 is TGTGCCAGCAGAAGGACAGGGCCCACGGATACGCAGTATTTT.

This clone was seen only once. The V call is TRBV28, the J call TRBJ1-1; TRBD1 is a possible D gene (5 bases). V lost 2 bases and J 0 bases, leaving 19 bases between the germline ends. CDR1 and CDR2 (germline): MDHEN, SYDVKM. The CDR3 sequence is 18 residues long. The CDR3 spells CASSLNRGRAQLNTEAFF. The CDR3 DNA sequence: TGTGCCAGCAGTTTAAATCGTGGCAGGGCCCAACTGAACACTGAAGCTTTCTTT.

This chain uses TRBV29-1 with TRBJ2-7; D call uncertain. The CDR3 is made up of 11 amino acids. Germline V CDR1 and CDR2: SQVTM, ANQGSEA. V was trimmed by 5 bases and J by 7 bases, leaving 12 bases between them. The CDR3 sequence: CSVKPGSEQYF. The CDR3 bases are TGCAGCGTTAAACCGGGTAGTGAGCAGTACTTC.

The J gene is TRBJ2-7, the V gene TRBV28; possible D gene TRBD1, 5 bases. The germline CDR1 and CDR2 sequences are MDHEN and SYDVKM. The CDR3 extends over 14 amino acids. With 3 bases removed from V and 7 bases from J, the gap between germline ends came to 16 bases. CDR3 in DNA: TGTGCCAGCAGTTTCAAGGGGATGGTACGGGAGCAGTACTTC. Translating it yields CASSFKGMVREQYF.

This CDR3 is CASSKGLAEQETQYF. The CDR3 DNA follows: TGTGCCAGCAGCAAGGGACTAGCGGAGCAAGAGACCCAGTACTTC. The genes are TRBV7-2 and TRBJ2-5, with 11 bases identical to TRBD2. Trimming removed 5 bases from V and 2 bases from J; junction bases left unmatched: 4. CDR1 and CDR2 from the germline V gene are SGHTA and FQGNSA. This CDR3 contains 15 residues.

The CDR3 DNA is TGCGCCAGCAGTAGCGGGACAGGGGGGTTTAATGAGCAGTTCTTC. This codes for CASSSGTGGFNEQFF. The gene calls are TRBV5-1 and TRBJ2-1; TRBD1 agrees at 11 bases. J gave up 7 bases and V 5 bases, and 8 bases lay outside the gene matches. Germline CDR1 is SGHRS and CDR2 is YFSETQ. The CDR3 is 15 residues long.